Listed here is a single T cell receptor beta chain. Its antigen is not yet known. No much larger clone is present one base from it, and per-base qualities are unavailable. The source of the sample is a study of OX40 agonist ivuxolimab in advanced cancers. For context, the study as a whole: Ivuxolimab, which targeted the costimulatory receptor OX40 (CD134), was an agonistic, fully human IgG2 monoclonal antibody. Prior anti-PD-1, anti-PD-L1 or anti-CTLA-4 therapy was permitted, and 35% to 40% of dose-escalation patients had received checkpoint inhibitors. The paper covers the monotherapy dose-escalation part of the phase I ivuxolimab trial, which included N ≈ 50 patients. Of the roughly 51 patients in dose escalation, 19 had hepatocellular carcinoma, roughly 15 had melanoma, 9 had renal cell carcinoma and 9 had head and neck cancer. Partial responses occurred in three dose-escalation patients: two with cutaneous melanoma and one with hepatocellular carcinoma. Intravenous ivuxolimab was administered to patients every 2 weeks at six dose levels: 0.01, 0.1, 0.3, 1.5, 3 and 10 mg/kg. Peripheral TCRbeta sequencing aimed to test whether ivuxolimab altered TCR sequence diversity and caused clonal T-cell expansion. In the dose-escalation cohort, 75% to 90% of patients were male, and the mean age was 60 years with a range of roughly 23 to 90.

To sequence the TCRbeta CDR3 region, genomic DNA was isolated from the sorted cells. The immunoSEQ Assay was used for sequencing of TCRbeta CDR3 regions. In its TCRdb copy, this immuneACCESS table keeps in-frame sequences only and misses some clones. Where compared with another copy, unresolved V genes explain less than half of these, and the others have no known cause. The sample records approximately 63,000 clones, around 89% of which are singletons. The ten largest account for around 6.5% of the sample. General conclusions and limits of the study: Which antigens the clonally expanded peripheral T cells were specific for was not determined. Low levels of normalized T-cell clonal expansion were also seen in some patients who did not respond. At doses of 0.1 to 3.0 mg/kg, clonal expansion of both CD4+ and CD8+ T cells in blood was seen between baseline and week 6. After ivuxolimab, expanded clones were on average more numerous among CD8+ T cells than among CD4+ T cells. Partial responders in the 0.1-3.0 mg/kg groups had among the lowest normalized peripheral clonal expansion, especially among CD8+ T cells.

The CDR3, cysteine through phenylalanine, is 14 amino acids long. The kept DNA is CDR3 alone, 42 bases in frame from the first base. Cut back by 6 bases and 2 bases, the V and J ends lie 11 bases apart. Via the germline V gene, CDR1 is MDHEN and CDR2 SYDVKM. Patients with autoimmune disease history or receiving systemic immunosuppression were excluded from the trial. Peripheral blood for TCR sequencing was collected from all dose cohorts at baseline, on cycle 4 day 1, and on cycle 7 day 1. Samples came from an open-label, multicenter, first-in-human phase I dose-escalation trial of ivuxolimab. Adults with locally advanced or metastatic melanoma, renal cell carcinoma, hepatocellular carcinoma or head and neck squamous cell carcinoma were enrolled in the trial. Before TCR sequencing, CD4+ T cells and CD8+ T cells from peripheral blood were sorted into separate populations.

The receptor was derived from an adult with an advanced solid tumor such as melanoma, head and neck, liver or kidney cancer. The sample consisted of CD4+ or CD8+ T cells sorted from blood, taken in a trial of the OX40 agonist ivuxolimab. The chain employs TRBV28 and TRBJ1-5; the D segment could be TRBD1, given 6 matching bases. The CDR3 region has the sequence CASSPPGGNQPQHF. The nucleotide sequence is given as TGTGCCAGCAGCCCCCCAGGGGGCAATCAGCCCCAGCATTTT.